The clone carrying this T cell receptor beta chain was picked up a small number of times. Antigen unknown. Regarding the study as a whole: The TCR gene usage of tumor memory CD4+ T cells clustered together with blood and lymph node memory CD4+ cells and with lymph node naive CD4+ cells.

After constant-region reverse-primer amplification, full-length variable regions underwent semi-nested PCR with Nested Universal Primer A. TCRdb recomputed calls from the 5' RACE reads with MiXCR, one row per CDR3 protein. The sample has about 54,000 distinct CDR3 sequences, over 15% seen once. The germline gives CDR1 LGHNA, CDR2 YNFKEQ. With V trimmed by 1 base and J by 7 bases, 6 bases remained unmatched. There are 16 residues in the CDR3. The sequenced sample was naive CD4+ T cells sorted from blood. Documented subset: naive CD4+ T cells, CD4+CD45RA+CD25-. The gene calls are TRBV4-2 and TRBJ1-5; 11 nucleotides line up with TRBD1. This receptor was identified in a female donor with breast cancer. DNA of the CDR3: TGTGCCAGCAGCCAAGGGACAGGGGGCCCTGACCAGCCCCAGCATTTT. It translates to CASSQGTGGPDQPQHF.